This TCR beta chain was identified during a study of CD8 T cells in Susac syndrome. Notes on the study in general: Clonal expansion was absent from the CD4+ T cell repertoires in Susac syndrome.

V shed 4 bases and J shed 1 base, with 7 bases lying between them. Germline-derived CDR1 and CDR2 are SGHDN and FVKESK. The CDR3 length is 13 residues. Worth noting for this clonotype: Its target is not known.

Random hexamers primed reverse transcription of about 0.5 to 1 ug RNA. Amplification of TCR beta CDR3 across 54 Vbeta and 13 Jbeta was performed with immunoSEQ multiplex PCR. TCRdb analysed the immunoSEQ multiplex PCR reads with MiXCR anew, one entry per CDR3 protein. The repertoire holds more than 110,000 distinct CDR3 sequences, roughly 94% seen once, with 0.14% in the top ten. CD8+ and CD4+ T cells circulating in blood were sequenced for TCR beta. Patients having Susac syndrome satisfied recently defined diagnostic criteria for definite or probable disease. The source is a human donor with Susac syndrome. Sequenced input: CD4+ T cells from PBMCs. The genes are TRBV14 and TRBJ1-1; D ambiguous. Here the CDR3 reads CASSLIRNTEAFF. The CDR3 DNA reads TGTGCCAGCAGCCTCATACGGAACACTGAAGCTTTCTTT. Filled out from reference TRBV14 and TRBJ1-1, the complete variable domain reads EAGVTQFPSHSVIEKGQTVTLRCDPISGHDNLYWYRRVMGKEIKFLLHFVKESKQDESGMPNNRFLAERTGGTYSTLKVQPAELEDSGVYFCASSLIRNTEAFFGQGTRLTVV.